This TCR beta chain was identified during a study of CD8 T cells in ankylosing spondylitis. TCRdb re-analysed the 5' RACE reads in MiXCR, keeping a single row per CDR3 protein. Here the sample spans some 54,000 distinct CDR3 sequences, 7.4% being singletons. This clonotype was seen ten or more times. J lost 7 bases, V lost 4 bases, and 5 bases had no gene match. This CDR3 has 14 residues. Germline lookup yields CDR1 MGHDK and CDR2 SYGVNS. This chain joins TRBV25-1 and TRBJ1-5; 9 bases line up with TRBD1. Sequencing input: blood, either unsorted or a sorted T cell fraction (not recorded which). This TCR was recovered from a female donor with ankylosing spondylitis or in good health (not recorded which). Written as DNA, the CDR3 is TGTGCCAGCAGTGCCACAGGGGGCAGCCAGCCCCAGCATTTT. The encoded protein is CASSATGGSQPQHF.